One and the same sample provided the 18 T cell receptor beta chains below, sequenced in a study of blood T cells in healthy people across ages. A second PCR, run for about 7 to 11 cycles, used a sample-barcoded 5' primer plus a J-beta primer mix. TCRdb fed the 5' RACE reads into MiXCR, producing one record per CDR3 protein. The profile shows roughly 1,100,000 distinct CDR3 sequences, less than 25% of them singletons. The same specimen was also included in a second study, on T cells of mothers and their children.

Sequenced: blood. These receptors all come from a girl aged 2-15 years in good health.

This clonotype was counted between two and nine times. The chain has TRBV4-3 and TRBJ2-1; D unclear. With the DNA end fitting TRBJ2-7 better, the J assignment may be wrong. The CDR3 extends over 13 amino acids. Germline values: CDR1 LGHNA, CDR2 YSLEER. The CDR3 region has the DNA TGCGCCAGCAGCCCTGTTGTTTCCTACGAGCAGTACTTC. Translation gives CASSPVVSYEQYF.

A few counts support this clonotype. The chain employs TRBV11-2 and TRBJ2-3, with 8 bases fitting TRBD1. The V segment lost 9 bases and the J segment 9 bases; nucleotides outside the gene matches: 11. CDR1 is SGHAT and CDR2 is FQNNGV in the germline V gene. The CDR3 is made up of 13 amino acids. The CDR3 region has the DNA TGTGCCAGTTACGCCCCGGACAGGGTGACGCAGTATTTT. It is translated as CASYAPDRVTQYF. Full variable domain (remainder filled in from reference TRBV11-2 and TRBJ2-3): EAGVAQSPRYKIIEKRQSVAFWCNPISGHATLYWYQQILGQGPKLLIQFQNNGVVDDSQLPKDRFSAERLKGVDSTLKIQPAKLEDSAVYLCASYAPDRVTQYFGPGTRLTVL.

The chain carries TRBV28 and TRBJ2-5; D may correspond to TRBD1 or TRBD2 (5 bases each). The length of the CDR3 is 12 residues. CDR1 is MDHEN, CDR2 SYDVKM, per germline. The V end was cut by 6 bases, the J end by 11 bases, with 16 bases between. CDR3 sequence (DNA): TGTGCCAGCAGCAGGTGGGACGGGGAGCAGTACTTC. This codes for CASSRWDGEQYF.

This clonotype appeared a few times. The CDR3 region has the DNA TGTGCCAGCAGCCGCCCGGCTTATGAGCAGTTCTTC. Amino acid sequence: CASSRPAYEQFF. The rearrangement links TRBV7-8 to TRBJ2-1; D is unclear. Looked up from germline, CDR1 is SGHVS and CDR2 is FQNEAQ. CDR3 length: 12 residues. Trimming removed 5 bases at V and 8 bases at J, with 10 bases between.

V is TRBV15 and J is TRBJ2-2; D uncertain. CDR3 length equals 14 residues. Germline CDR1 and CDR2: LNHNV and YYDKDF (reference sequence). Deletions cut 6 bases from V and 4 bases from J, with 12 bases between. In nucleotides, the CDR3 is TGTGCCACCAGGACCGTTCTGCCCACCGGGGAGCTGTTTTTT. This sequence encodes CATRTVLPTGELFF.

The chain recombines TRBV29-1 with TRBJ1-2, with D uncertain. Per the germline V gene, CDR1 is SQVTM and CDR2 is ANQGSEA. The CDR3 covers 13 residues. The germline V and J ends were trimmed by 7 bases and 7 bases, with 19 bases remaining between them. DNA for the CDR3: TGCAGCGGTTCCGGGAGAGAGGATAGTGGCTACACCTTC. Amino acids: CSGSGREDSGYTF.

This clonotype was counted between two and nine times. The chain joins TRBV29-1 to TRBJ2-1; weak D call: TRBD2 (6 bases). Looked up from germline, CDR1 is SQVTM and CDR2 is ANQGSEA. Trimming removed 2 bases from V and 6 bases from J, with 8 bases in between. This CDR3 region has 12 residues. This chain's CDR3 is CSVEMGGNEQFF. For the CDR3, the DNA is TGCAGCGTTGAAATGGGGGGCAATGAGCAGTTCTTC.

The rearrangement uses TRBV6-2 or TRBV6-3 and TRBJ1-5, with D perhaps TRBD1 (5 bases). CDR1 and CDR2 (germline): MNHEY, SVGEGT. The CDR3 spans 14 residues. The V and J ends lost 4 bases and 1 base respectively, with 8 bases between them. CDR3 region: CASSSSGSNQPQHF. As DNA, the CDR3 is TGTGCCAGCAGTTCCTCAGGGAGCAATCAGCCCCAGCATTTT.

The J gene is TRBJ2-7, the V gene TRBV5-1; D perhaps matches TRBD1 (6 bases). The CDR3 extends over 13 amino acids. CDR1 is SGHRS, CDR2 YFSETQ, per germline. The CDR3 sequence is CASRGLQTYEQYF. The DNA for the CDR3 is TGCGCTTCCAGGGGCCTTCAAACCTACGAGCAGTACTTC. Combining the CDR3 with reference TRBV5-1 and TRBJ2-7 gives the whole variable domain KAGVTQTPRYLIKTRGQQVTLSCSPISGHRSVSWYQQTPGQGLQFLFEYFSETQRNKGNFPGRFSGRQFSNSRSEMNVSTLELGDSALYLCASRGLQTYEQYFGPGTRLTVT.

Of note for this clonotype: A read error may be the cause here, since a much bigger clone is one base away. V is TRBV7-3 and J is TRBJ1-5, with unresolved D. Trimming took off 4 bases at V and 9 bases at J, with 16 bases between the two ends. Germline lookup yields CDR1 SGHTA and CDR2 FQGTGA. CDR3 size: 14 residues. In nucleotides, the CDR3 is TGTGCCAGCAGCTCCGATGCTTTCTTTCGGCCCCAGCATTTT. This sequence encodes CASSSDAFFRPQHF.

This clonotype was seen a handful of times. The rearrangement joins TRBV20-1 to TRBJ2-7, with D maybe TRBD1 (5 bases). This CDR3 contains 14 residues. Trimming pared 5 bases from V and 2 bases from J, leaving 16 bases between. The germline V gene has CDR1 DFQATT and CDR2 SNEGSKA (reference sequence). In DNA, the CDR3 is TGCAGTGCTCATCAGGGTCACCCCCCCTACGAGCAGTACTTC. It is translated as CSAHQGHPPYEQYF.

The rearrangement uses TRBV7-8 and TRBJ2-5; TRBD2 matches at 16 bases. The junction had 3 bases not matched to a gene; V was cut back by 4 bases and J by 4 bases. The CDR3 is 16 residues long. CDR1 is SGHVS and CDR2 is FQNEAQ in the germline V gene. CDR3 DNA: TGTGCCAGCAGCTGGGGACTAGCGGGAGGGCCAGAGACCCAGTACTTC. It translates to CASSWGLAGGPETQYF.

This clonotype has just a few counts. The junction and the germline gene differ at one end; a read error may be behind it. This chain links TRBV7-7 with TRBJ1-5, with a possible D match to TRBD1 (6 bases). Germline-derived CDR1 and CDR2 are SSHAT and FNYEAQ (reference sequence). The CDR3 is made up of 16 amino acids. The CDR3 region is CASSLAKRTDNQPQHF. The CDR3 region has the DNA TGTGCTAGCAGCTTAGCAAAAAGGACAGATAATCAGCCCCAGCATTTT.

The rearrangement uses TRBV29-1 and TRBJ2-5; D is ambiguous. Germline CDR1 reads SQVTM; CDR2 reads ANQGSEA. CDR3 length equals 12 residues. The V end was cut by 4 bases, the J end by 3 bases, with 9 bases between. The CDR3 DNA reads as TGCAGCGTTGGGGCGGTGGAAGAGACCCAGTACTTC. This encodes CSVGAVEETQYF.

This rearrangement joins TRBV19 to TRBJ2-6; D unresolved. There are 16 residues in the CDR3. The germline V and J ends were trimmed by 2 bases and 0 bases, with 8 bases remaining between them. The V gene's germline CDR1 is LNHDA and CDR2 SQIVND (reference sequence). This chain's CDR3 is CASSISKISGANVLTF. CDR3 coding DNA: TGTGCCAGTAGTATATCCAAAATCTCTGGGGCCAACGTCCTGACTTTC.

This clonotype was recorded at least ten times. J is TRBJ1-1 and V is TRBV10-3; D is unresolved. This CDR3 contains 15 residues. Germline CDR1 and CDR2: ENHRY and SYGVKD. V lost 0 bases and J lost 2, with 10 bases in between. The CDR3 coding sequence is TGTGCCATCAGTGAGTCTAGGGAGGTTAACACTGAAGCTTTCTTT. It yields the protein CAISESREVNTEAFF.

This clonotype was seen only a few times. The V and J genes are TRBV29-1 and TRBJ1-2; D perhaps matches TRBD1 (5 bases). Trimming removed 0 bases from V and 7 bases from J, with 9 bases in between. Germline CDR1 reads SQVTM; CDR2 reads ANQGSEA. The CDR3 totals 12 residues. The CDR3 is CSVEEGGFGYTF. The DNA of the CDR3 is TGCAGCGTTGAAGAGGGGGGATTTGGCTACACCTTC.

A few counts support this clonotype. The CDR3 nucleotides are TGCAGCGTTAACGGGATGAACACTGAAGCTTTCTTT. Its protein product is CSVNGMNTEAFF. The chain employs TRBV29-1 and TRBJ1-1, with D uncertain. Germline CDR1 reads SQVTM; CDR2 reads ANQGSEA. V lost 5 bases and J lost 0, with 7 bases in between. CDR3 size: 12 residues.